Each of the 24 T cell receptor beta chains below was sequenced from the same sample in a study of cytomegalovirus exposure and HLA in healthy donors (dated by TCRdb to 2015 to 2018). Libraries were constructed by the immunoSEQ multiplex PCR assay. For the multiplex PCR, a mixture combining 60 forward primers for TCR Vbeta segments and 13 reverse primers for TCR Jbeta segments was used. TCRdb stores this immuneACCESS table with in-frame sequences only. Part of the clones is absent; in the studies checked, under half of the shortfall reflects unresolved V genes, and no reason is known for the rest. The sample yields some 200,000 clones; about 81% were counted once. The ten largest make up 6.5% of the sample. Sequencing was carried out using PBMCs. These receptors were collected from a woman aged 50 to 60 in good health and CMV-seropositive.

This chain links TRBV9 with TRBJ2-6; D unclear. Germline CDR1 SGDLS, CDR2 YYNGEE. CDR3 length equals 16 residues. Trimming cost V 3 bases and J 0 bases, with 10 bases left between them. In nucleotides, the CDR3 is TGTGCCAGCAGCGCCGTCTCTAACTCTGGGGCCAACGTCCTGACTTTC. This translates into CASSAVSNSGANVLTF.

The CDR3 region is CASSLTGGETQYF. CDR3 DNA sequence: TGTGCCAGCAGCTTAACGGGAGGAGAGACCCAGTACTTC. The chain uses TRBV7-3 and TRBJ2-5, with D maybe TRBD2 (6 bases). Trimming cost V 0 bases and J 4 bases, with 6 bases left between them. Germline values: CDR1 SGHTA, CDR2 FQGTGA. The CDR3 spans 13 residues. Variable domain in full (rest from reference TRBV7-3 and TRBJ2-5): GAGVSQTPSNKVTEKGKYVELRCDPISGHTALYWYRQSLGQGPEFLIYFQGTGAADDSGLPNDRFFAVRPEGSVSTLKIQRTERGDSAVYLCASSLTGGETQYFGPGTRLLVL.

This chain connects TRBV5-1 to TRBJ2-2; D might be TRBD2 (6 bases). Germline CDR1 and CDR2: SGHRS and YFSETQ. This CDR3 spans 14 amino acids. Trimming pared 7 bases from V and 6 bases from J, leaving 16 bases between. CDR3 region: CASQNSGVAGELFF. The CDR3 DNA reads as TGCGCCAGCCAAAATTCGGGGGTAGCCGGGGAGCTGTTTTTT.

This clone has just a few counts. The chain recombines TRBV7-2 with TRBJ2-3, with a weak D call TRBD2 (5 bases). The CDR3 sequence is 17 residues long. The germline CDR1 and CDR2 sequences are SGHTA and FQGNSA. Trimming shortened V by 8 bases and J by 4 bases, and 25 bases separated the two germline ends. The CDR3 bases are TGTGCCAGCGGCGAACTTATCGGAAGGAACGGGGCAGATACGCAGTATTTT. Translation gives CASGELIGRNGADTQYF.

This clone turned up a few times. The chain joins TRBV28 to TRBJ2-7; possibly TRBD2 for D (6 bases). The germline CDR1 and CDR2 sequences are MDHEN and SYDVKM. The CDR3 has 14 amino acids. V lost 3 bases and J 1 base, leaving 10 bases between the germline ends. The CDR3 here is CASSLRGLSYEQYF. CDR3 bases: TGTGCCAGCAGTTTGAGGGGACTGTCCTACGAGCAGTACTTC.

This clone was picked up one time. J is TRBJ2-7 and V is TRBV7-2; 9 bases align to TRBD1. The germline V gene has CDR1 SGHTA and CDR2 FQGNSA. The CDR3 runs 14 residues. Trimming at V came to 5 bases and at J to 4 bases, leaving 6 bases not matched to a gene. The CDR3 nucleotides are TGTGCCAGCAGCCCTATGGGACAGGGATACGAGCAGTACTTC. Protein product: CASSPMGQGYEQYF. Variable domain in full (rest from reference TRBV7-2 and TRBJ2-7): GAGVSQSPSNKVTEKGKDVELRCDPISGHTALYWYRQSLGQGLEFLIYFQGNSAPDKSGLPSDRFSAERTGGSVSTLTIQRTQQEDSAVYLCASSPMGQGYEQYFGPGTRLTVT.

This chain uses TRBV19 with TRBJ2-7; TRBD1 agrees at 9 bases. The CDR3 has 15 amino acids. V lost 7 bases to trimming and J lost 6 bases; unmatched junction nucleotides: 13. From germline, CDR1 is LNHDA and CDR2 SQIVND (reference sequence). CDR3 protein: CASNHRGHLSGEQYF. DNA for the CDR3: TGTGCCAGTAACCACAGGGGGCATCTTTCCGGCGAGCAGTACTTC.

This rearrangement joins TRBV6-5 to TRBJ2-7, with TRBD2 matching over 7 bases. The CDR3 length is 13 residues. With 6 bases clipped from V and 4 bases from J, the junction kept 6 bases outside the gene matches. Germline CDR1 reads MNHEY; CDR2 reads SVGAGI. The CDR3 protein is CASSSGTTYEQYF. CDR3 in DNA: TGTGCCAGCAGCTCCGGGACTACTTACGAGCAGTACTTC.

The V gene is TRBV18, the J gene TRBJ2-6; D possibly corresponds to TRBD1 (5 bases). V was shortened by 4 bases and J by 3 bases, with 7 bases between the two germline ends. The CDR3 length is 14 residues. CDR1 and CDR2 (germline): KGHSH, LQKENI. The CDR3 nucleotides are TGTGCCAGCTCACAGGGGCTTGGGGCCAACGTCCTGACTTTC. Translation gives CASSQGLGANVLTF.

The V and J genes are TRBV10-3 and TRBJ2-5; D is perhaps TRBD1 (6 bases). The DNA end lines up better with TRBJ2-7; the J call may be wrong. The CDR3 is 14 amino acids. Germline assignment: CDR1 ENHRY and CDR2 SYGVKD. The CDR3: CAISEPTGRAEQYF. Here the CDR3 DNA reads TGTGCCATCAGTGAGCCGACAGGCCGTGCCGAGCAGTACTTC.

The table lists this clone with a count of one. The chain is built from TRBV4-1 and TRBJ2-1; 9 bases are shared with TRBD2. This CDR3 spans 16 amino acids. Trimming removed 3 bases from V and 4 bases from J; junction bases left unmatched: 7. Germline V gene data show CDR1 as MGHRA and CDR2 as YSYEKL. CDR3 coding DNA: TGCGCCAGCAGCCAGGCCGGGACTAGCAGTTACAATGAGCAGTTCTTC. This translates into CASSQAGTSSYNEQFF.

This chain connects TRBV7-2 to TRBJ2-7, with D possibly TRBD1 on 5 matching bases. Germline V gene lookup returns CDR1 SGHTA and CDR2 FQGNSA. This CDR3 has 15 residues. Trimming stripped 2 bases from V and 3 bases from J, with 14 bases between. The CDR3 nucleotides are TGTGCCAGCAGCTTACAAGGGGCATCAAACTACGAGCAGTACTTC. Translating it yields CASSLQGASNYEQYF.

The chain combines TRBV4-1 with TRBJ2-3; 8 nucleotides match TRBD2. V trimming: 3 bases; J trimming: 0 bases; junction bases outside the gene matches: 8. The CDR3 has 17 residues. Germline V gene lookup returns CDR1 MGHRA and CDR2 YSYEKL. The CDR3 DNA reads as TGCGCCAGCAGCCAGCTCTTTATAGCGGGGAGCACAGATACGCAGTATTTT. This gives the protein CASSQLFIAGSTDTQYF.

This clone was seen a single time. V is TRBV28 and J is TRBJ2-7, with D perhaps TRBD2 (5 bases). The CDR3 sequence is 14 residues long. V lost 4 bases and J lost 1, with 11 bases in between. Germline V CDR1 and CDR2: MDHEN, SYDVKM. The CDR3 is CASSSASYSYEQYF. In DNA form, the CDR3 reads TGTGCCAGCAGTTCTGCTAGCTATTCCTACGAGCAGTACTTC.

The chain links TRBV4-1 to TRBJ1-4, with TRBD1 matching 8 bases. V lost 3 bases and J lost 6; bases outside the gene matches: 9. Germline loops: CDR1 MGHRA, CDR2 YSYEKL. The CDR3 loop spans 16 amino acids. The CDR3 spells CASSHHDRGGYEKLFF. The CDR3 DNA follows: TGCGCCAGCAGCCACCATGACAGGGGTGGTTATGAAAAACTGTTTTTT.

The chain combines TRBV27 with TRBJ2-7; 7 bases line up with TRBD1. Germline lookup yields CDR1 MNHEY and CDR2 SMNVEV (reference sequence). The CDR3 runs 15 residues. After removal of 5 bases from V and 0 bases from J, the junction contained 7 bases not matched to a gene. The CDR3 nucleotides read TGTGCCAGCAGTCCCCAGGGGGTTAGCTCCTACGAGCAGTACTTC. This gives the protein CASSPQGVSSYEQYF.

V usage is TRBV2 and J usage is TRBJ2-7, with 7 bases that match TRBD2. Germline values: CDR1 SNHLY, CDR2 FYNNEI. The CDR3 has 16 residues. J lost 5 bases, V lost 2 bases, and 12 bases had no gene match. CDR3 loop: CASSELGVAGRDEQYF. CDR3 sequence (DNA): TGTGCCAGCAGTGAATTGGGAGTGGCAGGGAGGGACGAGCAGTACTTC.

The V call is TRBV6-5, the J call TRBJ2-1, with 7 bases that match TRBD1. Germline V gene sequence: CDR1 MNHEY, CDR2 SVGAGI. This CDR3 spans 15 amino acids. The V gene end was trimmed by 4 bases and the J gene end by 0 bases; junction bases not matched to a gene: 3. CDR3: CASSWDRFSYNEQFF. In nucleotides, the CDR3 is TGTGCCAGCAGTTGGGACAGATTCTCCTACAATGAGCAGTTCTTC.

The chain carries TRBV7-7 and TRBJ2-2; 10 bases fit TRBD2. CDR3 length: 13 residues. The germline CDR1 and CDR2 sequences are SSHAT and FNYEAQ (reference sequence). The V and J ends lost 4 bases and 8 bases, in that order; junction bases with no gene match: 1. The CDR3, as DNA: TGTGCCAGCAGCTCACTAGCGGGAGGGGAGCTGTTTTTT. This sequence encodes CASSSLAGGELFF.

The rearrangement uses TRBV23-1 and TRBJ1-5, with D unresolved. TRBV23-1 is filed as an ORF, its function uncertain. There are 21 residues in the CDR3. The ends were cut back, 1 base at V and 0 bases at J, with 25 bases in the middle. Here the CDR3 reads CASSQLTPKKGGKCSNQPQHF. The CDR3 region has the DNA TGCGCCAGCAGTCAATTGACCCCGAAGAAGGGAGGTAAATGTAGCAATCAGCCCCAGCATTTT.

The CDR3 nucleotides are TGCGCCAGTACGCACGAGCAGTACTTC. Translated: CASTHEQYF. The rearrangement joins TRBV10-1 to TRBJ2-5, with D uncertain. Matching the DNA end better, TRBJ2-7 makes the J call doubtful. CDR3 length equals 9 residues. The germline V gene has CDR1 WNHNN and CDR2 SYGVQD (reference sequence).

V is TRBV11-2 and J is TRBJ1-2; TRBD1 agrees at 7 bases. Germline CDR1 reads SGHAT; CDR2 reads FQNNGV. There are 15 residues in the CDR3. V shed 1 base, J shed 4 bases, and the junction held 6 bases outside the gene matches. DNA for the CDR3: TGTGCCAGCAGCTTAGGCCCAGGGGGGACCTATGGCTACACCTTC. As protein: CASSLGPGGTYGYTF.

The chain carries TRBV28 and TRBJ2-1, with 10 positions matching TRBD2. Unmatched junction bases numbered 11, after V lost 5 bases and J lost 7 bases. Germline values: CDR1 MDHEN, CDR2 SYDVKM. The length of the CDR3 is 16 residues. The CDR3 coding sequence is TGTGCCAGCAGTACGCCGGGACTAGCGCAAGGTAATGAGCAGTTCTTC. Its translation is CASSTPGLAQGNEQFF.

The chain carries TRBV7-3 and TRBJ1-1, with TRBD1 matching over 9 bases. The length of the CDR3 is 15 residues. The germline gives CDR1 SGHTA, CDR2 FQGTGA. V lost 5 bases, J lost 4 bases, and 8 bases stayed unmatched. CDR3 DNA: TGTGCCAGCAGCCCTCGGACAGGGGCGACCACTGAAGCTTTCTTT. Protein product: CASSPRTGATTEAFF. Based on the CDR3 plus reference TRBV7-3 and TRBJ1-1, the full variable domain is GAGVSQTPSNKVTEKGKYVELRCDPISGHTALYWYRQSLGQGPEFLIYFQGTGAADDSGLPNDRFFAVRPEGSVSTLKIQRTERGDSAVYLCASSPRTGATTEAFFGQGTRLTVV.